Detailed here is one TCR beta chain. The data originate from a study of PD-1 blockade in mismatch repair-deficient tumors. The overall study: Patients had about 13 mismatch repair-deficient cancer types and were previously treated and progressing.

Assay: immunoSEQ multiplex PCR; the TCRdb copy retains only in-frame clones and omits some. The repertoire holds tens of thousands of clones, 65% to 85% seen once, with approximately 5% in the top ten. V lost 1 base and J 7 bases, leaving 4 bases between the germline ends. CDR3 size: 12 residues. CDR1 KGHSH and CDR2 LQKENI come from the germline V gene. PCR or immunohistochemistry showed mismatch repair deficiency in every enrolled patient. Three pembrolizumab responders had their TCRs sequenced. Sequences were derived from peripheral blood, sampled 44 weeks after starting pembrolizumab. V usage is TRBV18 and J usage is TRBJ1-4, with D unclear. The clonotype originates from an adult with mismatch repair-deficient cancer. The CDR3 here is CASSPHAEKLFF. The DNA for the CDR3 is TGTGCCAGCTCACCACATGCTGAAAAACTGTTTTTT. The full variable domain, completed using reference TRBV18 and TRBJ1-4, is NAGVMQNPRHLVRRRGQEARLRCSPMKGHSHVYWYRQLPEEGLKFMVYLQKENIIDESGMPKERFSAEFPKEGPSILRIQQVVRGDSAAYFCASSPHAEKLFFGSGTQLSVL.